These 27 T cell receptor beta chains were all obtained from the same sample, sequenced in a study of cytomegalovirus exposure and HLA in healthy donors. Primers for the PCR totalled 60 Vbeta and 13 Jbeta. The data were produced by immunoSEQ multiplex PCR, yet TCRdb's version contains in-frame clones alone and is incomplete. Here the sample spans about 150,000 clones, about 61% being singletons. The source material was PBMCs. These receptors all come from a woman in her forties in good health and CMV-seronegative.

The CDR3 protein is CASSFASGTGDRGYTF. CDR3 coding DNA: TGTGCCAGCAGCTTTGCGTCCGGGACAGGTGATAGGGGCTACACCTTC. The chain links TRBV7-9 to TRBJ1-2; TRBD1 agrees at 8 bases. There are 16 residues in the CDR3. Germline V lookup: CDR1 SEHNR, CDR2 FQNEAQ (reference sequence). Trimming at V came to 3 bases and at J to 8 bases, leaving 14 bases not matched to a gene.

This rearrangement joins TRBV5-1 to TRBJ2-1; D gene ambiguous. The CDR3 is 15 amino acids. Per germline, CDR1 SGHRS and CDR2 YFSETQ. V lost 0 bases and J 2 bases, leaving 9 bases between the germline ends. This chain's CDR3 is CASSLGDFTYNEQFF. CDR3 coding DNA: TGCGCCAGCAGCTTGGGAGACTTCACCTACAATGAGCAGTTCTTC. The whole variable domain, filled in from reference TRBV5-1 and TRBJ2-1, reads KAGVTQTPRYLIKTRGQQVTLSCSPISGHRSVSWYQQTPGQGLQFLFEYFSETQRNKGNFPGRFSGRQFSNSRSEMNVSTLELGDSALYLCASSLGDFTYNEQFFGPGTRLTVL.

V gene TRBV19 combines with J gene TRBJ1-3; D unresolved. Trimming stripped 3 bases from V and 1 base from J, with 13 bases between. Germline lookup yields CDR1 LNHDA and CDR2 SQIVND (reference sequence). This CDR3 region has 16 residues. CDR3 loop: CASSMSLASSGNTIYF. In nucleotides, the CDR3 is TGTGCCAGTAGTATGAGCCTCGCGAGTTCTGGAAACACCATATATTTT.

The gene calls are TRBV11-2 and TRBJ2-3, with 7 bases aligning to TRBD2. J lost 0 bases, V lost 3 bases, and 12 bases had no gene match. The CDR3 is 18 amino acids. From germline, CDR1 is SGHAT and CDR2 FQNNGV. The CDR3 coding sequence is TGTGCCAGCAGCTTTCGGGCTAGCGGAACGACTAGCACAGATACGCAGTATTTT. Protein product: CASSFRASGTTSTDTQYF.

V usage is TRBV23-1 and J usage is TRBJ2-3, with TRBD1 matching 10 bases. TRBV23-1 carries the ORF label, with uncertain function. The CDR3 length is 15 residues. With V trimmed by 6 bases and J by 2 bases, 5 bases remained unmatched. The chain's CDR3 is CASRPDRGHTDTQYF. For the CDR3, the DNA is TGCGCCAGCAGGCCAGACAGGGGGCACACAGATACGCAGTATTTT.

V and J are TRBV10-3 and TRBJ2-6; D is uncertain. V was pared by 2 bases and J by 0 bases, with 5 bases between. The CDR3 runs to 15 residues. Germline CDR1 is ENHRY and CDR2 is SYGVKD. In nucleotides, the CDR3 is TGTGCCATCAGTGAGGGAGACTCTGGGGCCAACGTCCTGACTTTC. As protein: CAISEGDSGANVLTF.

As DNA, the CDR3 is TGTGCCAGCATCCCGGACAGGTCCCAAGAGACCCAGTACTTC. Translation gives CASIPDRSQETQYF. The J gene is TRBJ2-5, the V gene TRBV2; 7 bases fit TRBD1. Germline lookup yields CDR1 SNHLY and CDR2 FYNNEI. Trimming at V came to 7 bases and at J to 1 base, leaving 6 bases not matched to a gene. This CDR3 has 14 amino acids.

This clone was observed a few times. The genes are TRBV9 and TRBJ2-1; 11 bases line up with TRBD2. The CDR3 has 17 residues. V was clipped by 0 bases and J by 7 bases; unmatched bases: 9. Germline assignment: CDR1 SGDLS and CDR2 YYNGEE. In DNA, the CDR3 is TGTGCCAGCAGCGTAGCACTGGTTAGCGGGGGGGTAAATGAGCAGTTCTTC. It encodes CASSVALVSGGVNEQFF.

This chain links TRBV6-1 with TRBJ2-7; 7 bases fit TRBD1. Per the germline V gene, CDR1 is MNHNS and CDR2 is SASEGT. Germline trimming cut 6 bases from V and 2 bases from J; bases unmatched to any gene: 4. The CDR3 contains 13 residues. CDR3 bases: TGTGCCAGCAGGCCCGGACAGGCCTACGAGCAGTACTTC. Protein sequence: CASRPGQAYEQYF.

This clone was seen just once. The chain combines TRBV7-9 with TRBJ1-5; D is possibly TRBD1 (5 bases). Germline CDR1 and CDR2: SEHNR and FQNEAQ (reference sequence). The V end lost 3 bases, the J end lost 1 base, and 10 bases lay between the germline ends. CDR3 size: 15 residues. The CDR3 coding sequence is TGTGCCAGCAGCTTTGGGACTTCCAGCAATCAGCCCCAGCATTTT. It translates to CASSFGTSSNQPQHF.

The rearrangement uses TRBV11-2 and TRBJ2-7; weak D call: TRBD2 (5 bases). Germline CDR1 and CDR2: SGHAT and FQNNGV. This CDR3 contains 16 residues. The ends were cut back, 4 bases at V and 2 bases at J, with 18 bases in the middle. The CDR3 region is CASSYLKRTETYEQYF. CDR3 DNA: TGTGCCAGCAGCTACCTAAAGAGGACTGAGACCTACGAGCAGTACTTC.

This chain uses TRBV7-2 with TRBJ1-5; D is possibly TRBD1 (6 bases). This CDR3 contains 18 residues. The ends were cut back, 0 bases at V and 7 bases at J, with 22 bases in the middle. In germline, CDR1 is SGHTA, CDR2 FQGNSA. DNA of the CDR3: TGTGCCAGCAGCTTAGCAGGTCCAGGGGAAGCGTCAGGGCAGCCCCAGCATTTT. This gives the protein CASSLAGPGEASGQPQHF.

The chain couples TRBV5-1 to TRBJ2-6; D is perhaps TRBD1 (5 bases). Germline V gene data show CDR1 as SGHRS and CDR2 as YFSETQ. Trimming left V 2 bases short and J 0 bases short, with 15 bases between. The CDR3 runs 18 residues. Here the CDR3 DNA reads TGCGCCAGCAGCTTTATCCCAGGGCCCTACTCTGGGGCCAACGTCCTGACTTTC. It translates to CASSFIPGPYSGANVLTF.

The chain's CDR3 is CASSRADGQETQYF. For the CDR3, the DNA is TGTGCCAGCAGCCGAGCGGACGGACAAGAGACCCAGTACTTC. The rearrangement uses TRBV7-9 and TRBJ2-5; TRBD2 might be the D (5 bases). Per the germline V gene, CDR1 is SEHNR and CDR2 is FQNEAQ (reference sequence). Trimming stripped 5 bases from V and 2 bases from J, with 12 bases between. The CDR3 is 14 amino acids.

The rearrangement links TRBV30 to TRBJ2-5; D remains ambiguous. The J call may be mistaken, given a closer DNA end match to TRBJ2-7. CDR3 length: 11 residues. Germline V gene lookup returns CDR1 GTSNPN and CDR2 SVGIG (reference sequence). The CDR3 spells CAWTSNYEQYF. CDR3 bases: TGTGCCTGGACTTCCAATTACGAGCAGTACTTC.

This chain joins TRBV11-2 and TRBJ2-5, with 10 bases aligning to TRBD2. Trimming cost V 1 base and J 5 bases; bases outside gene matches: 4. The CDR3 length is 15 residues. CDR1 and CDR2 (germline): SGHAT, FQNNGV. The CDR3 DNA reads TGTGCCAGCAGCTTAGCGATAGCGGGGGGTGAGACCCAGTACTTC. This encodes CASSLAIAGGETQYF.

The chain has TRBV29-1 and TRBJ1-1; D is undetermined. This CDR3 is built from 11 residues. V lost 4 bases and J 4 bases, leaving 7 bases between the germline ends. CDR1 SQVTM and CDR2 ANQGSEA come from the germline V gene. The CDR3 DNA is TGCAGCGTTGGGCTCTTCACTGAAGCTTTCTTT. As protein: CSVGLFTEAFF.

The chain is built from TRBV14 and TRBJ1-1; D may be TRBD1 (5 bases). Germline CDR1 and CDR2: SGHDN and FVKESK. V was shortened by 1 base and J by 1 base, with 13 bases between the two germline ends. CDR3 length equals 16 residues. The CDR3, as DNA: TGTGCCAGCAGCCAAGGGAGGGGCTTTGAGAACACTGAAGCTTTCTTT. Protein product: CASSQGRGFENTEAFF.

The rearrangement uses TRBV5-6 and TRBJ2-7; a weak D match, TRBD2 (5 bases). The germline gives CDR1 SGHDT, CDR2 YYEEEE. V shed 1 base and J shed 2 bases, with 10 bases lying between them. CDR3 length equals 14 residues. The CDR3 DNA reads TGTGCCAGCAGCTTGCGTAGCGTAACCTACGAGCAGTACTTC. Translation: CASSLRSVTYEQYF.

The chain is built from TRBV14 and TRBJ1-4, with TRBD1 identical over 8 bases. CDR1 and CDR2 from the germline V gene are SGHDN and FVKESK. The length of the CDR3 is 16 residues. J was trimmed by 5 bases and V by 4 bases; bases with no gene match: 9. CDR3 in amino acids: CASSPFGQGSNEKLFF. In DNA, the CDR3 is TGTGCCAGCAGCCCCTTCGGACAGGGATCGAATGAAAAACTGTTTTTT.

The chain is built from TRBV5-4 and TRBJ1-2; perhaps TRBD1 as D (6 bases). CDR3 size: 14 residues. Trimming left V 4 bases short and J 8 bases short, with 18 bases between. Germline CDR1 reads SGHNT; CDR2 reads YYREEE (reference sequence). The CDR3 DNA is TGTGCCAGCAGCGTACAGGGTAGGGGCCGGGGCTACACCTTC. Encoded protein: CASSVQGRGRGYTF. Variable domain in full (rest from reference TRBV5-4 and TRBJ1-2): ETGVTQSPTHLIKTRGQQVTLRCSSQSGHNTVSWYQQALGQGPQFIFQYYREEENGRGNFPPRFSGLQFPNYSSELNVNALELDDSALYLCASSVQGRGRGYTFGSGTRLTVV.

The chain joins TRBV2 to TRBJ1-1; D is undetermined. The V end was cut by 10 bases, the J end by 4 bases, with 16 bases between. The germline V gene has CDR1 SNHLY and CDR2 FYNNEI. The CDR3 spans 13 residues. CDR3: CAMLGSLGTEAFF. Here the CDR3 DNA reads TGTGCCATGTTGGGTTCCCTAGGCACTGAAGCTTTCTTT.

This clone turned up a few times. The J gene is TRBJ1-1, the V gene TRBV11-2; D unresolved. The CDR3 length is 14 residues. The germline V and J ends were trimmed by 0 bases and 3 bases, with 8 bases remaining between them. CDR1 is SGHAT, CDR2 FQNNGV, per germline. The CDR3 DNA follows: TGTGCCAGCAGCTTAGAGCGGGTTTACACTGAAGCTTTCTTT. Translation: CASSLERVYTEAFF. The full variable domain, its missing parts supplied by reference TRBV11-2 and TRBJ1-1, is EAGVAQSPRYKIIEKRQSVAFWCNPISGHATLYWYQQILGQGPKLLIQFQNNGVVDDSQLPKDRFSAERLKGVDSTLKIQPAKLEDSAVYLCASSLERVYTEAFFGQGTRLTVV.

This clone has more than one count but fewer than ten. The J gene is TRBJ1-2, the V gene TRBV6-5, with D possibly TRBD1 on 5 matching bases. Germline-derived CDR1 and CDR2 are MNHEY and SVGAGI. This CDR3 has 15 residues. V lost 2 bases and J 4 bases, leaving 14 bases between the germline ends. The CDR3 spells CASSYTTRQFYGYTF. The CDR3 region has the DNA TGTGCCAGCAGTTACACCACCCGACAGTTCTATGGCTACACCTTC.

This chain connects TRBV13 to TRBJ2-1, with D possibly being TRBD2 (6 bases). Trimming left V 2 bases short and J 4 bases short, with 9 bases between. Germline CDR1 and CDR2: PRHDT and FYEKMQ (reference sequence). The CDR3 covers 14 residues. CDR3 sequence reads: CASSLRDFYNEQFF. The CDR3 DNA is TGTGCCAGCAGCTTAAGGGACTTTTACAATGAGCAGTTCTTC.

This rearrangement joins TRBV5-4 to TRBJ2-3; D possibly corresponds to TRBD2 (7 bases). The V gene lost 5 bases and the J gene lost 1 base, with 23 bases spanning the gap. Germline CDR1 reads SGHNT; CDR2 reads YYREEE (reference sequence). The CDR3 has 18 amino acids. The CDR3 DNA is TGTGCCAGCAGTCTGGGGGGGGGCCTGGTGTCGCGCACAGATACGCAGTATTTT. Its translation is CASSLGGGLVSRTDTQYF.

This chain uses TRBV7-2 with TRBJ2-1; 10 nucleotides line up with TRBD2. J gave up 3 bases and V 5 bases, and 7 bases lay outside the gene matches. Germline CDR1 SGHTA, CDR2 FQGNSA. CDR3 length: 16 residues. In nucleotides, the CDR3 is TGTGCCAGCAGCCCTATAGCGGGGGGCTACTACAATGAGCAGTTCTTC. It encodes CASSPIAGGYYNEQFF.